Included here is one T cell receptor beta chain sequence, with context. Sequencing used immunoSEQ multiplex PCR; TCRdb keeps in-frame clones, though not all of them. This table holds roughly 160,000 clones, about 89% found once. The sample comes from a study of T cell responses to AZD1222 COVID-19 vaccine. Sample: peripheral blood, taken on day 0 of AZD1222 vaccination. This receptor was obtained from an adult in good health.

This CDR3 is CASHSVGADTQYF. CDR3 DNA: TGTGCCAGCCACTCGGTCGGGGCAGATACGCAGTATTTT. This sequence joins TRBV2 and TRBJ2-3, with D maybe TRBD2 (5 bases). The ends were cut back, 8 bases at V and 4 bases at J, with 13 bases in the middle. The CDR3 has 13 amino acids. Germline loops: CDR1 SNHLY, CDR2 FYNNEI.